One T cell receptor beta chain is described in this entry. Its specificity is not known. From mRNA, alpha and beta CDR3 regions were amplified using semiquantitative ARM-PCR. In ARM-PCR, communal superprimers followed tagged nested gene-specific primers for exponential amplification. TCRdb reprocessed the multiplex PCR reads with MiXCR, giving one entry per CDR3 protein. Of about 5,000 distinct CDR3 sequences listed, 50% to 65% were seen once; the top ten hold more than 55%. After negative selection with anti-CD4 multisort beads, CD8+ T cells were positively selected with anti-CD8 beads. Magnetic beads coated with subset-specific antibodies isolated the T cell subsets. Germline lookup yields CDR1 SEHNR and CDR2 FQNEAQ (reference sequence). V shed 4 bases and J shed 4 bases, with 14 bases lying between them. The CDR3 spans 14 residues. This entry belongs to a study of relationships among human T cell subsets. The study, taken as a whole, reports: Many CDR3s were shared across Th1, Th2 and regulatory subsets.

Sequencing was carried out using CD8+ T cells sorted from blood. The chain is built from TRBV7-9 and TRBJ2-7; D not resolved. The clonotype was recovered from a middle-aged man in good health. CDR3 DNA: TGTGCCAGCAGCTCTCTGCAGGTTTCGTACGAGCAGTACTTC. Translation: CASSSLQVSYEQYF.